Shown below are 20 T cell receptor beta chains from a single sample sequenced in a study of shared clonotypes between healthy human individuals (dated by TCRdb to 2020 to 2022). The library relied on the immunoSEQ multiplex PCR assay. Drawn from immuneACCESS, this table holds only the in-frame rearrangements with V and J called that TCRdb kept. Clones are partly lost; checked studies trace under half to an unresolved V gene and leave the rest unexplained. This sample has about 770,000 clones in its table, and approximately 77% of those were observed once. Approximately 2% of the sample belongs to the ten largest clones. Sample: memory CD4+ T cells sorted from blood. The label giving this sample's cell subset or site can be read as: CD45RA-negative fraction. Source of these receptors: a woman in her twenties or thirties in good health.

The chain recombines TRBV7-2 with TRBJ1-2, with D possibly matching TRBD1 (5 bases). The CDR3 is made up of 17 amino acids. V was cut by 5 bases and J by 6 bases, with 25 bases left in between. CDR1 is SGHTA, CDR2 FQGNSA, per germline. The CDR3 DNA is TGTGCCAGCAGCGGTAGATGGTGCAGGGTGAGGCCTCATGGCTACACCTTC. Translation: CASSGRWCRVRPHGYTF.

This chain connects TRBV5-5 to TRBJ1-2, with D possibly matching TRBD1 (5 bases). The CDR3 extends over 13 amino acids. Trimming removed 4 bases at V and 1 base at J, with 8 bases between. The V gene's germline CDR1 is SGHKS and CDR2 YYEKEE (reference sequence). CDR3 region: CASSKTVNYGYTF. The CDR3 coding sequence is TGTGCCAGCAGCAAGACAGTTAACTATGGCTACACCTTC.

In this sample, this clone turned up a few times. CDR3 amino acids: CASTRGYYNEQFF. CDR3 in DNA: TGTGCCAGCACCCGGGGCTACTACAATGAGCAGTTCTTC. The chain joins TRBV11-2 to TRBJ2-1, with D perhaps matching TRBD1 or TRBD2 (5 bases each). The CDR3 has 13 amino acids. Germline CDR1 and CDR2: SGHAT and FQNNGV. Trimming shortened V by 7 bases and J by 3 bases, and 10 bases separated the two germline ends.

This clone came up once. This chain uses TRBV6-1 with TRBJ2-7, with 7 bases fitting TRBD2. The CDR3 has 15 amino acids. V lost 2 bases to trimming and J lost 3 bases; unmatched junction nucleotides: 7. Germline V CDR1 and CDR2: MNHNS, SASEGT. CDR3 in amino acids: CASSEWWEGIYEQYF. CDR3 nucleotide sequence: TGTGCCAGCAGTGAATGGTGGGAGGGAATCTACGAGCAGTACTTC.

Of note for this clone: With a much larger clone just one base away, this may be a read error. Other DNA variants within this sample encode the same CDR3. The rearrangement links TRBV6-1 to TRBJ1-5, with a weak D call TRBD1 (6 bases). V gave up 3 bases and J gave up 1 base, with 10 bases separating them. The CDR3 has 15 amino acids. Germline-derived CDR1 and CDR2 are MNHNS and SASEGT. Here the CDR3 reads CASSDNRASNQPQHF. The DNA of the CDR3 is TGTGCCAGCAGTGATAACAGGGCGAGCAATCAGCCCCAGCATTTT.

This clone has a single count. This chain links TRBV28 with TRBJ2-5; 12 bases agree with TRBD2. This CDR3 has 16 amino acids. In germline, CDR1 is MDHEN, CDR2 SYDVKM. V dropped 6 bases and J dropped 9; count of bases not matched to a gene: 14. As DNA, the CDR3 is TGTGCCAGCAGCTCCGATACTAGCGGGAGGCTAGGGGCCCAGTACTTC. Translation: CASSSDTSGRLGAQYF.

This chain uses TRBV7-8 with TRBJ1-2; 7 nucleotides align to TRBD1. Germline lookup yields CDR1 SGHVS and CDR2 FQNEAQ. This CDR3 has 13 amino acids. With V trimmed by 5 bases and J by 4 bases, 4 bases remained unmatched. The CDR3 DNA sequence: TGTGCCAGCAGCCAGGGACAGTCCTATGGCTACACCTTC. It is translated as CASSQGQSYGYTF.

This sequence joins TRBV19 and TRBJ2-1, with D possibly matching TRBD2 (6 bases). Germline V gives CDR1 LNHDA, CDR2 SQIVND (reference sequence). CDR3 length: 14 amino acids. Trimming took 5 bases from V and 6 from J, leaving 14 bases between them. The CDR3 sequence: CASSSNGGPNEQFF. The CDR3 DNA sequence: TGTGCCAGTAGTTCCAACGGGGGTCCCAATGAGCAGTTCTTC. The full variable domain, its missing parts supplied by reference TRBV19 and TRBJ2-1, is DGGITQSPKYLFRKEGQNVTLSCEQNLNHDAMYWYRQDPGQGLRLIYYSQIVNDFQKGDIAEGYSVSREKKESFPLTVTSAQKNPTAFYLCASSSNGGPNEQFFGPGTRLTVL.

The J gene is TRBJ1-1, the V gene TRBV25-1; D is undetermined. With 3 bases removed from V and 3 bases from J, the gap between germline ends came to 17 bases. The CDR3 contains 16 residues. Germline CDR1 and CDR2: MGHDK and SYGVNS. The CDR3 region has the DNA TGTGCCAGCAGTGAGAGTGGTGGAGGGCGGGACACTGAAGCTTTCTTT. It codes for CASSESGGGRDTEAFF.

This clone has only one observation. The chain couples TRBV18 to TRBJ2-7; D is unresolved. This CDR3 comprises 13 residues. V was clipped by 2 bases and J by 0 bases, with 5 bases between them. The germline gives CDR1 KGHSH, CDR2 LQKENI. The DNA for the CDR3 is TGTGCCAGCTCACCAAGCCACTCCTACGAGCAGTACTTC. This sequence encodes CASSPSHSYEQYF.

The J gene is TRBJ2-4, the V gene TRBV6-5; 9 nucleotides align to TRBD1. The germline CDR1 and CDR2 sequences are MNHEY and SVGAGI. V gave up 6 bases and J gave up 3 bases; unmatched junction bases: 3. The CDR3 sequence is 14 residues long. In DNA, the CDR3 is TGTGCCAGCAGAGGGACAGGGCTCAAAAACATTCAGTACTTC. Residues: CASRGTGLKNIQYF.

The chain uses TRBV6-6 and TRBJ2-5; D gene uncertain. The V gene's germline CDR1 is MNHNY and CDR2 SVGAGI (reference sequence). This CDR3 region has 13 residues. V was clipped by 10 bases and J by 3 bases, with 15 bases between them. The DNA of the CDR3 is TGTGCCACCTTCCGGGCTGCTGAAGAGACCCAGTACTTC. Residues: CATFRAAEETQYF.

The V gene is TRBV30, the J gene TRBJ2-5; 8 nucleotides align to TRBD2. The CDR3 spans 14 residues. With V trimmed by 3 bases and J by 5 bases, 8 bases remained unmatched. Germline V lookup: CDR1 GTSNPN, CDR2 SVGIG (reference sequence). The CDR3 DNA reads as TGTGCCTGGAGGCCGGGAGGGCCTGGGGAGACCCAGTACTTC. Translation gives CAWRPGGPGETQYF.

This clone has just one count. This chain uses TRBV5-5 with TRBJ1-2; D unclear. V was trimmed by 1 base and J by 6 bases, leaving 7 bases between them. The CDR3 length is 12 residues. CDR1 and CDR2 (germline): SGHKS, YYEKEE (reference sequence). Written as DNA, the CDR3 is TGTGCCAGCAGCTTGACTGGTAATGGCTACACCTTC. This encodes CASSLTGNGYTF.

Here the CDR3 DNA reads TGTGCCAGTAGTAGGACGGGGGGTGCAGATACGCAGTATTTT. It encodes CASSRTGGADTQYF. The chain is built from TRBV19 and TRBJ2-3; 7 bases fit TRBD2. This CDR3 is built from 14 residues. From germline, CDR1 is LNHDA and CDR2 SQIVND (reference sequence). The trim removed 4 bases at V and 4 bases at J, leaving 5 bases unmatched.

About this clone: Other DNA sequences in the same sample also yield this CDR3. The chain couples TRBV5-5 to TRBJ1-2; weak D call: TRBD1 (5 bases). Trimming cost V 2 bases and J 5 bases, with 10 bases left between them. Germline CDR1 reads SGHKS; CDR2 reads YYEKEE (reference sequence). The CDR3 loop spans 13 amino acids. CDR3 sequence reads: CASSFGDGYGYTF. The CDR3 nucleotides are TGTGCCAGCAGCTTTGGGGACGGATATGGCTACACCTTC.

DNA for the CDR3: TGTGCCAGCAGGGAGCTCTTAGGTACAAATGCCCCCGGGGAGCTGTTTTTT. This codes for CASRELLGTNAPGELFF. The chain employs TRBV28 and TRBJ2-2; no firm D call. With 6 bases removed from V and 6 bases from J, the gap between germline ends came to 23 bases. The CDR3 runs 17 residues. The germline gives CDR1 MDHEN, CDR2 SYDVKM.

The chain has TRBV6-6 and TRBJ2-7; either TRBD1 or TRBD2 may fit D (6 bases each). Trimming shortened V by 2 bases and J by 2 bases, and 10 bases separated the two germline ends. The CDR3 length is 14 residues. In germline, CDR1 is MNHNY, CDR2 SVGAGI (reference sequence). The CDR3 spells CASSYGQRAYEQYF. Written as DNA, the CDR3 is TGTGCCAGCAGTTACGGACAGCGGGCCTACGAGCAGTACTTC.

This clone appeared a few times. The chain links TRBV30 to TRBJ2-3, with 10 nucleotides matching TRBD2. With 3 bases clipped from V and 2 bases from J, the junction kept 5 bases outside the gene matches. Germline V gene sequence: CDR1 GTSNPN, CDR2 SVGIG (reference sequence). The CDR3 is 15 residues long. DNA of the CDR3: TGTGCCTGGAGCCCCAGCGGGAGGGCCACAGATACGCAGTATTTT. It yields the protein CAWSPSGRATDTQYF. Full variable domain (missing parts from reference TRBV30 and TRBJ2-3): SQTIHQWPATLVQPVGSPLSLECTVEGTSNPNLYWYRQAAGRGLQLLFYSVGIGQISSEVPQNLSASRPQDRQFILSSKKLLLSDSGFYLCAWSPSGRATDTQYFGPGTRLTVL.

This clone was seen once. The V gene is TRBV7-9, the J gene TRBJ2-3; D might be TRBD1 (6 bases). CDR3 length: 14 residues. V was pared by 5 bases and J by 0 bases, with 9 bases between. Looked up from germline, CDR1 is SEHNR and CDR2 is FQNEAQ (reference sequence). This chain's CDR3 is CASSPDSSTDTQYF. The CDR3 DNA follows: TGTGCCAGCAGCCCGGACAGTAGCACAGATACGCAGTATTTT.